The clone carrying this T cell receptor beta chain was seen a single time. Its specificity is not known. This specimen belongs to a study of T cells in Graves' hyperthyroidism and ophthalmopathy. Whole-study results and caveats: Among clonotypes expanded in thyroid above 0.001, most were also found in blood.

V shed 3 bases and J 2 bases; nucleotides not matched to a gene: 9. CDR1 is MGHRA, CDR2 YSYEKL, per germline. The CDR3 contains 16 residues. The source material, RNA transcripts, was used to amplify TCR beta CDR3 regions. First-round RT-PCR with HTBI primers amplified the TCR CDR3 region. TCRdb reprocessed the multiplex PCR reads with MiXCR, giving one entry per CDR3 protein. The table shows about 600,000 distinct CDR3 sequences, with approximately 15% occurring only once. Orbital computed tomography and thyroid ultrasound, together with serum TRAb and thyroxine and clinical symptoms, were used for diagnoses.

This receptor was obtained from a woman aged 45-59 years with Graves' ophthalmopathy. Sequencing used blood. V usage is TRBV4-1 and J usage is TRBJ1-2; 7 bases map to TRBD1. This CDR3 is CASSQIDRANNYGYTF. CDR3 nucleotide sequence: TGCGCCAGCAGCCAGATAGACAGGGCCAACAACTATGGCTACACCTTC.